One and the same sample provided the 18 T cell receptor beta chains below, sequenced in a study of T cell responses to AZD1222 COVID-19 vaccine. Data came from immunoSEQ multiplex PCR; TCRdb stores just in-frame clones and leaves some out. The sample has about 130,000 clones, just over 90% seen once. The material was peripheral blood, obtained on day 0 of AZD1222 vaccination. The receptor source for this set is an adult in good health.

V gene TRBV6-2 or TRBV6-3 combines with J gene TRBJ2-5; D gene unclear. The germline V gene encodes CDR1 MNHEY and CDR2 SVGEGT. CDR3 length: 12 amino acids. V gave up 6 bases and J gave up 5 bases, with 10 bases separating them. The CDR3 loop reads CASSWVGETQYF. CDR3 DNA sequence: TGTGCCAGCAGCTGGGTCGGGGAGACCCAGTACTTC.

The rearrangement links TRBV11-3 to TRBJ2-5; D might be TRBD1 or TRBD2, each matching 5 bases. The CDR3 contains 14 residues. Trimming pared 5 bases from V and 5 bases from J, leaving 15 bases between. CDR1 and CDR2 from the germline V gene are SGHNT and YENEEA. CDR3 region: CASSTRGTGETQYF. In DNA, the CDR3 is TGTGCCAGCAGCACCCGGGGCACGGGGGAGACCCAGTACTTC. The entire variable domain, with the rest obtained from reference TRBV11-3 and TRBJ2-5, is as follows: EAGVVQSPRYKIIEKKQPVAFWCNPISGHNTLYWYLQNLGQGPELLIRYENEEAVDDSQLPKDRFSAERLKGVDSTLKIQPAELGDSAVYLCASSTRGTGETQYFGPGTRLLVL.

The chain uses TRBV7-2 and TRBJ1-4; perhaps TRBD1 as D (6 bases). This CDR3 has 15 residues. Trimming took 2 bases from V and 7 from J, leaving 14 bases between them. Germline V lookup: CDR1 SGHTA, CDR2 FQGNSA. The CDR3 reads CASSLLYGGSEKLFF. The CDR3 nucleotides are TGTGCCAGCAGCTTACTGTACGGGGGCTCTGAAAAACTGTTTTTT.

CDR3 nucleotide sequence: TGTGCCAGCAGCTTCGATGGGAGGAGTGAAAAACTGTTTTTT. The encoded protein is CASSFDGRSEKLFF. The V and J genes are TRBV5-4 and TRBJ1-4, with D unclear. CDR1 and CDR2 from the germline V gene are SGHNT and YYREEE (reference sequence). The germline V and J ends were trimmed by 2 bases and 7 bases, with 12 bases remaining between them. The CDR3 is 14 amino acids. Full variable domain (outside the CDR3, taken from reference TRBV5-4 and TRBJ1-4): ETGVTQSPTHLIKTRGQQVTLRCSSQSGHNTVSWYQQALGQGPQFIFQYYREEENGRGNFPPRFSGLQFPNYSSELNVNALELDDSALYLCASSFDGRSEKLFFGSGTQLSVL.

The rearrangement joins TRBV6-5 to TRBJ2-7; the match to TRBD1 covers 9 bases. There are 14 residues in the CDR3. Trimming cost V 5 bases and J 5 bases; bases outside gene matches: 7. Germline CDR1 reads MNHEY; CDR2 reads SVGAGI. The CDR3 is CASSTQDRGNEQYF. The CDR3 DNA follows: TGTGCCAGCAGTACTCAGGACAGGGGAAACGAGCAGTACTTC.

CDR3 residues: CASRKFGDTQYF. In DNA, the CDR3 is TGTGCCAGCAGAAAATTCGGGGATACGCAGTATTTT. The V call is TRBV27, the J call TRBJ2-3; D is uncertain. CDR3 length equals 12 residues. Germline V gene lookup returns CDR1 MNHEY and CDR2 SMNVEV (reference sequence). V gave up 6 bases and J gave up 6 bases, with 10 bases separating them.

The chain recombines TRBV6-5 with TRBJ1-4; 7 bases fit TRBD1. Trimming took 2 bases from V and 4 from J; bases not matched to a gene: 4. The CDR3 totals 15 residues. Germline V gene lookup returns CDR1 MNHEY and CDR2 SVGAGI. CDR3 nucleotides: TGTGCCAGCAGTTACCGGGACAGCTTTAATGAAAAACTGTTTTTT. Amino acid sequence: CASSYRDSFNEKLFF.

The gene calls are TRBV6-5 and TRBJ1-3; D is unclear. The CDR3 length is 15 residues. V was pared by 6 bases and J by 4 bases, with 16 bases between. Germline V CDR1 and CDR2: MNHEY, SVGAGI. CDR3 sequence reads: CASRLGILPGNTIYF. For the CDR3, the DNA is TGTGCCAGCAGGTTGGGAATTCTACCCGGAAACACCATATATTTT.

This chain uses TRBV19 with TRBJ2-7, with 9 nucleotides matching TRBD2. The CDR3 contains 14 residues. Per germline, CDR1 LNHDA and CDR2 SQIVND (reference sequence). The junction had 8 bases not matched to a gene; V was cut back by 7 bases and J by 4 bases. CDR3 sequence: CASKVATSGYEQYF. In nucleotides, the CDR3 is TGTGCCAGTAAGGTTGCGACTAGCGGTTACGAGCAGTACTTC.

This chain joins TRBV2 and TRBJ2-5, with TRBD2 identical over 9 bases. The germline CDR1 and CDR2 sequences are SNHLY and FYNNEI. The CDR3 consists of 16 residues. V shed 7 bases and J 1 base; nucleotides not matched to a gene: 10. Here the CDR3 reads CASTPVAGAAQETQYF. The CDR3, as DNA: TGTGCCAGCACCCCAGTAGCGGGGGCCGCCCAAGAGACCCAGTACTTC.

The chain couples TRBV19 to TRBJ1-1, with D hard to call. The CDR3 has 13 amino acids. From germline, CDR1 is LNHDA and CDR2 SQIVND (reference sequence). Trimming took 6 bases from V and 5 from J, leaving 13 bases between them. This chain's CDR3 is CASSPAPGTEAFF. Written as DNA, the CDR3 is TGTGCCAGTAGCCCGGCCCCGGGGACTGAAGCTTTCTTT.

The genes are TRBV10-2 and TRBJ1-1; D call uncertain. CDR1 and CDR2 from the germline V gene are WSHSY and SAAADI. V was trimmed by 4 bases and J by 6 bases, leaving 6 bases between them. The CDR3 extends over 11 amino acids. The DNA for the CDR3 is TGCGCCAGCAGTGCACAAGCTGAAGCTTTCTTT. As protein: CASSAQAEAFF.

The chain is built from TRBV7-9 and TRBJ1-2; D unresolved. Germline CDR1 and CDR2: SEHNR and FQNEAQ (reference sequence). CDR3 size: 12 residues. V lost 3 bases to trimming and J lost 8 bases, with 10 bases between them. The DNA for the CDR3 is TGTGCCAGCAGCTTGGTCGGGTCCGGCTACACCTTC. It yields the protein CASSLVGSGYTF.

CDR3: CASSPGQGLRETQYF. The CDR3 nucleotides are TGTGCCAGCAGCCCTGGACAGGGACTGAGGGAGACCCAGTACTTC. This chain links TRBV7-2 with TRBJ2-5; 8 nucleotides match TRBD1. The CDR3 runs to 15 residues. The junction had 10 bases not matched to a gene; V was cut back by 5 bases and J by 5 bases. CDR1 and CDR2 from the germline V gene are SGHTA and FQGNSA. Full variable domain (missing parts from reference TRBV7-2 and TRBJ2-5): GAGVSQSPSNKVTEKGKDVELRCDPISGHTALYWYRQSLGQGLEFLIYFQGNSAPDKSGLPSDRFSAERTGGSVSTLTIQRTQQEDSAVYLCASSPGQGLRETQYFGPGTRLLVL.

The V call is TRBV19, the J call TRBJ1-2; TRBD1 might be the D (6 bases). The CDR3 loop spans 15 amino acids. V was pared by 3 bases and J by 0 bases, with 11 bases between. Germline CDR1 LNHDA, CDR2 SQIVND (reference sequence). CDR3 coding DNA: TGTGCCAGTAGTATTACAGGGAAAACTAACTATGGCTACACCTTC. This codes for CASSITGKTNYGYTF.

The J gene is TRBJ2-7, the V gene TRBV11-2; D gene uncertain. The length of the CDR3 is 14 residues. Per the germline V gene, CDR1 is SGHAT and CDR2 is FQNNGV. V shed 6 bases and J shed 3 bases, with 15 bases lying between them. The CDR3 region is CASRPRGDYYEQYF. In nucleotides, the CDR3 is TGTGCCAGCAGACCTCGTGGGGATTACTACGAGCAGTACTTC.

The rearrangement links TRBV19 to TRBJ1-5, with 10 bases that match TRBD1. There are 17 residues in the CDR3. CDR1 is LNHDA and CDR2 is SQIVND in the germline V gene (reference sequence). V was clipped by 3 bases and J by 3 bases; unmatched bases: 8. Here the CDR3 reads CASSILLGTGVNQPQHF. DNA of the CDR3: TGTGCCAGTAGTATTCTTTTGGGGACAGGGGTCAATCAGCCCCAGCATTTT.

The CDR3 region is CAWSATYGSIYNSPLHF. CDR3 DNA sequence: TGTGCCTGGAGTGCAACCTACGGGAGTATATATAATTCACCCCTCCACTTT. The rearrangement uses TRBV30 and TRBJ1-6, with D uncertain. The ends were cut back, 1 base at V and 4 bases at J, with 17 bases in the middle. This CDR3 is built from 17 residues. Looked up from germline, CDR1 is GTSNPN and CDR2 is SVGIG (reference sequence).